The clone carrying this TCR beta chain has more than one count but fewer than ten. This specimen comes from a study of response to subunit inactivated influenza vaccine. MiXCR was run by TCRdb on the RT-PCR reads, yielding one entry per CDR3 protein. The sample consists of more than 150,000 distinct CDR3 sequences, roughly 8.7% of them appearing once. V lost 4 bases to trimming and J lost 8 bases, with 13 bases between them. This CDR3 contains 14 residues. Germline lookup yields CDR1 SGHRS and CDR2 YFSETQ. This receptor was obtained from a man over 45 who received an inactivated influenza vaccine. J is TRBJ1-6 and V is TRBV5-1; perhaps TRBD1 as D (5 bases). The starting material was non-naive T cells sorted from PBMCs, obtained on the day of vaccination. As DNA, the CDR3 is TGCGCCAGCAGCCGAAATTCGGGGGATTCACCCCTCCACTTT. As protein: CASSRNSGDSPLHF.